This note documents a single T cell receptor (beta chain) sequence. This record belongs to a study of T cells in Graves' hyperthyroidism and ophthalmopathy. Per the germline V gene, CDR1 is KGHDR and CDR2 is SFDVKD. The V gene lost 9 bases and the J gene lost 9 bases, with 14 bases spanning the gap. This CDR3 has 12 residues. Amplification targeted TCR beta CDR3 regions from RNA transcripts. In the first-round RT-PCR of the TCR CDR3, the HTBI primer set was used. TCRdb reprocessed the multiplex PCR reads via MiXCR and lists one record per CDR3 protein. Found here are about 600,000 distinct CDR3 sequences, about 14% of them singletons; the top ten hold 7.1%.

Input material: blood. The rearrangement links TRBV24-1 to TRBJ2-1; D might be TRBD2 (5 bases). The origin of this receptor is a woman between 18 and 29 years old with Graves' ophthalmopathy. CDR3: CATADLYGEQFF. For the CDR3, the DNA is TGTGCCACCGCGGACTTATACGGTGAGCAGTTCTTC.